The clone carrying this TCR beta chain was seen just once. Germline trimming cut 2 bases from V and 5 bases from J; bases unmatched to any gene: 6. The CDR3 loop spans 15 amino acids. Germline CDR1 reads SGHVS; CDR2 reads FQNEAQ. Survey-level TCR beta sequencing used the immunoSEQ assay. TCRdb's table, derived via immunoSEQ multiplex PCR, lists solely in-frame clones and lacks some. The data hold around 54,000 clones, with 90% to 95% observed a single time. This clonotype originated in a man aged 35 to 55 with rheumatoid arthritis. The chain uses TRBV7-8 and TRBJ1-5, with 7 bases identical to TRBD1. The sequenced material came from PBMCs. CDR3 sequence reads: CASSLFGTDYQPQHF. As DNA, the CDR3 is TGTGCCAGCAGCTTATTCGGGACAGATTATCAGCCCCAGCATTTT.